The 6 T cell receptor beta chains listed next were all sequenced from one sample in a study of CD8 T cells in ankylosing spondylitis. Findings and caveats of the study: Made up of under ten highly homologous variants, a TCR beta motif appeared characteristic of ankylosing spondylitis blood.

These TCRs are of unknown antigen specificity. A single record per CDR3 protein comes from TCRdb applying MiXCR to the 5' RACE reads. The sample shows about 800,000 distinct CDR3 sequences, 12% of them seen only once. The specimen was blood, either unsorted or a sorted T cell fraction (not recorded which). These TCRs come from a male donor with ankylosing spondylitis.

This CDR3 is CSVPGLAGSGLYNEQFF. CDR3 bases: TGCAGCGTCCCGGGACTAGCGGGCTCAGGGTTATACAATGAGCAGTTCTTC. V gene TRBV29-1 combines with J gene TRBJ2-1; 12 positions agree with TRBD2. The CDR3 is 17 amino acids. Germline CDR1 SQVTM, CDR2 ANQGSEA. V trimming: 6 bases; J trimming: 4 bases; junction bases outside the gene matches: 13.

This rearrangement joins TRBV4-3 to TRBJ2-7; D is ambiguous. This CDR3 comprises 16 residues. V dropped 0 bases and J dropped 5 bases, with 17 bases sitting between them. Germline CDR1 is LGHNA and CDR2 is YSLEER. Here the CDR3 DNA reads TGCGCCAGCAGCCAAGATCGGGTGAGAGGAATTGACGAGCAGTACTTC. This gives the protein CASSQDRVRGIDEQYF.

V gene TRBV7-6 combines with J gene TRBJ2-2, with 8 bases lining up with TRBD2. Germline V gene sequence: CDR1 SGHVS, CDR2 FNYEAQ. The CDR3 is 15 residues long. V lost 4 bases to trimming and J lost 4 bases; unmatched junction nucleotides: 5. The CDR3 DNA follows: TGTGCCAGCAGCTCGGGGGGGCGAGTCACCGGGGAGCTGTTTTTT. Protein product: CASSSGGRVTGELFF.

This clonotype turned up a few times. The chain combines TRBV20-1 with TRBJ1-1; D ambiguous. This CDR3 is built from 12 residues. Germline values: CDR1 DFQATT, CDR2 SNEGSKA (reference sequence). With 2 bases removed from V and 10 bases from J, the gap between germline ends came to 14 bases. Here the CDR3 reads CSARFMGVVAFF. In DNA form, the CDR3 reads TGCAGTGCTAGATTTATGGGAGTTGTAGCTTTCTTT.

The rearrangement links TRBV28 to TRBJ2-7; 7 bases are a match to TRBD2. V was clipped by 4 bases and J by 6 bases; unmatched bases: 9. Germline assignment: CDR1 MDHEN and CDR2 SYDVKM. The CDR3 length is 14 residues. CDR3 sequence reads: CASSSAAGSSEQYF. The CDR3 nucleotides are TGTGCCAGCAGTTCGGCAGCGGGAAGTAGCGAGCAGTACTTC.

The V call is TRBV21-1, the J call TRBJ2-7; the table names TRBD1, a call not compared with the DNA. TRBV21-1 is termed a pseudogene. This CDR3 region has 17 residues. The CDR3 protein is CASSKARIRGIPYEQYF. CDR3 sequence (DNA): TGTGCCAGCAGCAAAGCCAGAATCAGGGGGATACCCTACGAGCAGTACTTC.